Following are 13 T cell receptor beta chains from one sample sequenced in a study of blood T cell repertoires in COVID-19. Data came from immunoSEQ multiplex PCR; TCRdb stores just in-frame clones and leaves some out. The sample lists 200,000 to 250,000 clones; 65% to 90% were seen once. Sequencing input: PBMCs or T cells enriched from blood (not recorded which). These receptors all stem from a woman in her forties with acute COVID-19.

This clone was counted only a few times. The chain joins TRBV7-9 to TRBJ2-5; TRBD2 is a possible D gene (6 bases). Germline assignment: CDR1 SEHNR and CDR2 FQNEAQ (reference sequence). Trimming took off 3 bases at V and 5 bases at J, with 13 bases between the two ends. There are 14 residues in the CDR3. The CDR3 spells CASSFGGGTETQYF. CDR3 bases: TGTGCCAGCAGCTTCGGTGGCGGGACGGAGACCCAGTACTTC.

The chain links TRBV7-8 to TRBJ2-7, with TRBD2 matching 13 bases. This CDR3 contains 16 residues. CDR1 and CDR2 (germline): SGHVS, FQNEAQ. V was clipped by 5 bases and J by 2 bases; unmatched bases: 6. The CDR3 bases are TGTGCCAGCAGCCCGCGGACTAGCGGGGGAACCTACGAGCAGTACTTC. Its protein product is CASSPRTSGGTYEQYF.

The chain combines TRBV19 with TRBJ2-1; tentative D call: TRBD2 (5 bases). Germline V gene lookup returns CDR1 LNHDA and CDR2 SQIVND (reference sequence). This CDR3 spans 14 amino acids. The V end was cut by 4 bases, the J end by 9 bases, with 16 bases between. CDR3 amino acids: CASSRAAVRAEQFF. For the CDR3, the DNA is TGTGCCAGTAGTAGAGCGGCAGTTCGGGCTGAGCAGTTCTTC.

CDR3 nucleotide sequence: TGTGCCAGCAGCCCAGACTCGGGAGAAGGTCGGGTGACCGGGGAGCTGTTTTTT. It encodes CASSPDSGEGRVTGELFF. V and J are TRBV5-4 and TRBJ2-2; D may be TRBD2 (6 bases). Trimming shortened V by 4 bases and J by 5 bases, and 24 bases separated the two germline ends. The CDR3 runs to 18 residues. Germline CDR1 is SGHNT and CDR2 is YYREEE (reference sequence).

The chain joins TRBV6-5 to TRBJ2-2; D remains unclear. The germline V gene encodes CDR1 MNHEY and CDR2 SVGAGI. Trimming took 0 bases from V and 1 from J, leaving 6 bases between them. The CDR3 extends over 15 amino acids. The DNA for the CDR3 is TGTGCCAGCAGTTACTCGACACGGAACACCGGGGAGCTGTTTTTT. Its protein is CASSYSTRNTGELFF.

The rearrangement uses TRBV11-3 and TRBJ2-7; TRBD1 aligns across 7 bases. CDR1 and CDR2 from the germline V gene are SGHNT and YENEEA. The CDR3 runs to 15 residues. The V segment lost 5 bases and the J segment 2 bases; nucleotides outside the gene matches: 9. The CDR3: CASSDSGTVTYEQYF. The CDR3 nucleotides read TGTGCCAGCAGCGATTCCGGGACAGTGACCTACGAGCAGTACTTC.

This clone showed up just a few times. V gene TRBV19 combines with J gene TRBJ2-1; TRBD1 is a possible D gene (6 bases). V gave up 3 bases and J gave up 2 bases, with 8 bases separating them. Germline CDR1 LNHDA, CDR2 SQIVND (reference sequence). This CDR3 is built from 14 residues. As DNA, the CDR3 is TGTGCCAGTAGTATTCGGGACACCTACAATGAGCAGTTCTTC. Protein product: CASSIRDTYNEQFF.

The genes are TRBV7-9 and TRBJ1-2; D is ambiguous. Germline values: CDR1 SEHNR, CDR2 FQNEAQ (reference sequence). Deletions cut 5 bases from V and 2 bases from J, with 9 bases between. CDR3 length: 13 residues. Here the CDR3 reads CASSHAGNYGYTF. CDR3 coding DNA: TGTGCCAGCAGCCACGCCGGGAACTATGGCTACACCTTC.

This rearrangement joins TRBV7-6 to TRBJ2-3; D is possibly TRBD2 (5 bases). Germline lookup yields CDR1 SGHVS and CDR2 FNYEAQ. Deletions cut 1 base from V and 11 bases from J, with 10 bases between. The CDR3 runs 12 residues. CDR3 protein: CASSLEGVGQYF. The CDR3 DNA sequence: TGTGCCAGCAGCTTAGAGGGAGTGGGGCAGTATTTT.

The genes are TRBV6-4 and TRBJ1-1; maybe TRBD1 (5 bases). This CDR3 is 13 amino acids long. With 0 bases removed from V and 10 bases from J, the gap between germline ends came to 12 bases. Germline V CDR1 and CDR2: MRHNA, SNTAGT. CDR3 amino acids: CASSDSPGTRAFF. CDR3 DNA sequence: TGTGCCAGCAGTGACTCCCCGGGGACTAGAGCTTTCTTT.

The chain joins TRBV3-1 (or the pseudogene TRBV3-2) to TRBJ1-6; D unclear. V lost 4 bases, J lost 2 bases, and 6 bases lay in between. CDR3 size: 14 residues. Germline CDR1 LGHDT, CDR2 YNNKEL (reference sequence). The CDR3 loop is CASSPLPYNSPLHF. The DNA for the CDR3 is TGTGCCAGCAGCCCTCTCCCCTATAATTCACCCCTCCACTTT.

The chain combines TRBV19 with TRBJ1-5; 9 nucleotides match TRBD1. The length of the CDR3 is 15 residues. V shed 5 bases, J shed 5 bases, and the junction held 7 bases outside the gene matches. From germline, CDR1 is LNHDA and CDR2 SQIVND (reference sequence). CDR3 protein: CASSRWTGAYQPQHF. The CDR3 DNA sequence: TGTGCCAGTAGTCGGTGGACAGGGGCTTATCAGCCCCAGCATTTT.

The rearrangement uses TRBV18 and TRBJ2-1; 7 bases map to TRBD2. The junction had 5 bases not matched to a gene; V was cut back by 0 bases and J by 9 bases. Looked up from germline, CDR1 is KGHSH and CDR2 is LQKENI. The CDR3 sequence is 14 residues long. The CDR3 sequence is CASSPPAGAREQFF. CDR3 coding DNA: TGTGCCAGCTCACCACCGGCGGGAGCTCGTGAGCAGTTCTTC.